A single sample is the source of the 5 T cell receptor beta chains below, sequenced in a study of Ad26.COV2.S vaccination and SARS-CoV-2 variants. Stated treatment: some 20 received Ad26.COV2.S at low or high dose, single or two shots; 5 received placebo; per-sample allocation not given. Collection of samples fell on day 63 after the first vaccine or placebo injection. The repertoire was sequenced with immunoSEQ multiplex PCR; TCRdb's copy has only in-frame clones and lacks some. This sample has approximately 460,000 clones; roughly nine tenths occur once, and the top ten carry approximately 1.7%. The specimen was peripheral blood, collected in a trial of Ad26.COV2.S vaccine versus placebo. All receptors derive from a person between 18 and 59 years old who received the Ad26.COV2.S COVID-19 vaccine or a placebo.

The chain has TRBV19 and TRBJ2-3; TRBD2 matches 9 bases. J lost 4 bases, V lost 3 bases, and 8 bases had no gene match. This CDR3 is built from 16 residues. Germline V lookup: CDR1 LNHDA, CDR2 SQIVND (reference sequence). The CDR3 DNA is TGTGCCAGTAGTATGTTAGCGGGAGTGGGTCCAGATACGCAGTATTTT. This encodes CASSMLAGVGPDTQYF.

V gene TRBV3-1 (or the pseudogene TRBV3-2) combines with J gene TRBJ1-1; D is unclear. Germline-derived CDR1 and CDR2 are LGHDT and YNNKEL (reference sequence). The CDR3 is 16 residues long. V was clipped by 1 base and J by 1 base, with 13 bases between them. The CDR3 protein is CASSQAPGAPNTEAFF. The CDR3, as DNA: TGTGCCAGCAGCCAAGCACCAGGAGCCCCGAACACTGAAGCTTTCTTT.

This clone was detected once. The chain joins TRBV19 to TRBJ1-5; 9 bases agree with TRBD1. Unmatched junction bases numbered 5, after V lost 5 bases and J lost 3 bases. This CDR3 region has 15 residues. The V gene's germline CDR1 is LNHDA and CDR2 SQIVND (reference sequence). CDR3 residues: CASSSGTGNNQPQHF. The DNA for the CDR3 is TGTGCCAGTAGTTCGGGGACAGGGAACAATCAGCCCCAGCATTTT.

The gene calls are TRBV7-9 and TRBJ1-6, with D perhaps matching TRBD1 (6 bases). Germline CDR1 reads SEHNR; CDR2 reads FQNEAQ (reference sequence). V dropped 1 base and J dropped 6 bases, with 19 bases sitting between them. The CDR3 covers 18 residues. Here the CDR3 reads CASSLVGRGAWGNSPLHF. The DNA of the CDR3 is TGTGCCAGCAGCTTAGTAGGAAGGGGGGCCTGGGGTAATTCACCCCTCCACTTT.

The CDR3 DNA sequence: TGTGCCAGCAGTTACTCCCCTAGCACAGATACGCAGTATTTT. Its translation is CASSYSPSTDTQYF. V and J are TRBV6-5 and TRBJ2-3; unclear D gene. The germline V gene has CDR1 MNHEY and CDR2 SVGAGI. V lost 0 bases and J lost 0, with 4 bases in between. The CDR3 contains 14 residues.